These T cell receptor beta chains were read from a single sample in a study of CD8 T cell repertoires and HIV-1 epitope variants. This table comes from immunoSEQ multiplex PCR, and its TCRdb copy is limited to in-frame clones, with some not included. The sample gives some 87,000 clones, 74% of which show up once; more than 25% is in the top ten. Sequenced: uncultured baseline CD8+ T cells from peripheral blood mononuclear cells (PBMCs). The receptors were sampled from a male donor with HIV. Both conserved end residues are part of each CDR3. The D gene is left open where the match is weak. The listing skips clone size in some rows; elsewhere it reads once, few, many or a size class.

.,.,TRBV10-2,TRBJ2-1,TGCGCCAGCAGTGAGTCCTCCGGCAGGGGTGAGCAGTTCTTC,CASSESSGRGEQFF
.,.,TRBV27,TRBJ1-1,TGTGCCAGCAGCCCCCAGGGATCCACTGAAGCTTTCTTT,CASSPQGSTEAFF
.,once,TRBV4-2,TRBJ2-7,TGTGCCAGCAGCCAAGATTACGGGTTGAGGGGAGTCTACGAGCAGTACTTC,CASSQDYGLRGVYEQYF
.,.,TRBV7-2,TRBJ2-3,TGTGCCAGCAGCGTCCAGTCCACAGATACGCAGTATTTT,CASSVQSTDTQYF
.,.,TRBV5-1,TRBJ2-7,TGCGCCAGCAGCTTGACAGGGCCCGACTACGAGCAGTACTTC,CASSLTGPDYEQYF
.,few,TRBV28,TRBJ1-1,TGTGCCAGCAGCTTACAGGGAGAAGAAGCTTTCTTT,CASSLQGEEAFF
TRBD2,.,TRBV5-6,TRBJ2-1,TGTGCCAGCAGCTTCTGGACTAGCGGGGGCGAGCAGTTCTTC,CASSFWTSGGEQFF
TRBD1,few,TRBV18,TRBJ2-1,TGTGCCAGCTCACCCCGACAGTTACAGGGGGAGCAGTTCTTC,CASSPRQLQGEQFF
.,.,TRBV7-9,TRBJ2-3,TGTGCCAGCAGCTTATTTCTAGGTAGCACAGATACGCAGTATTTT,CASSLFLGSTDTQYF
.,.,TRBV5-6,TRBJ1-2,TGTGCCAGCAGCCGCCCCCTCAGGGGAGGTGGCTACACCTTC,CASSRPLRGGGYTF
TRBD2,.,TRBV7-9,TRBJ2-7,TGTGCCAGCAGCGCGGGACTAGGTTCCTCCGAGCAGTACTTC,CASSAGLGSSEQYF
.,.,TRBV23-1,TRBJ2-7,TGCGCCAGCAGTCAAGGGGGGGCGGACTACGAGCAGTACTTC,CASSQGGADYEQYF
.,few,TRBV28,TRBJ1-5,TGTGCCAGCAGTTTACTCAGTCAGCCCCAGCATTTT,CASSLLSQPQHF
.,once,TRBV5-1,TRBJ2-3,TGCGCCAGCAGCTTGTTCAGCGAAAGCACAGATACGCAGTATTTT,CASSLFSESTDTQYF
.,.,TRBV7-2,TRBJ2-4,TGTGCCAGCAGCCCCGGGGCAGGGAGGAACATTCAGTACTTC,CASSPGAGRNIQYF
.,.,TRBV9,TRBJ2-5,TGTGCCAGCAGCGTATACGGGGGTGGCCAAGAGACCCAGTACTTC,CASSVYGGGQETQYF
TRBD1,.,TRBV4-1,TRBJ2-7,TGCGCCAGCAGCCTGGGGACAGGTTCCTACGAGCAGTACTTC,CASSLGTGSYEQYF
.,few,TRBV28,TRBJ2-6,TGTGCCAGCAGTACTGGGGCCAACGTCCTGACTTTC,CASSTGANVLTF
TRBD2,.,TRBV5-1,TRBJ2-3,TGCGCCAGCAGCTCCGGACTAGCGGGGGGTTCTTTCACAGATACGCAGTATTTT,CASSSGLAGGSFTDTQYF
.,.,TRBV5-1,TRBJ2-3,TGCGCCAGCAGCTTGGACTTCCTCACAGATACGCAGTATTTT,CASSLDFLTDTQYF
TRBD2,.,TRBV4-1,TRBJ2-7,TGCGCCAGCAGCCAAGGCGGACTAGCGGGGAACGAGCAGTACTTC,CASSQGGLAGNEQYF
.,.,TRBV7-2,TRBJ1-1,TGTGCCAGCAGCTTGGTGGGGCAGGCGAACACTGAAGCTTTCTTT,CASSLVGQANTEAFF
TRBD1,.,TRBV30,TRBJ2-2,TGTGCCTTCCCCTATAAAGGGGGCGCGCCCGGGGAGCTGTTTTTT,CAFPYKGGAPGELFF
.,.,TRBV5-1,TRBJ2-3,TGCGCCAGCAGCTTGGACCAGGGGGCGGGAGACACAGATACGCAGTATTTT,CASSLDQGAGDTDTQYF
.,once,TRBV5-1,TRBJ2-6,TGCGCCAGCAGCTTTGGAGGGGGGCCTGGGGCCAACGTCCTGACTTTC,CASSFGGGPGANVLTF
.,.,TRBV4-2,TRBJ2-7,TGTGCCAGCAGCCAAGAACTAGGGGTAGGCGAGCAGTACTTC,CASSQELGVGEQYF
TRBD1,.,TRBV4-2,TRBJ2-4,TGTGCCAGCAGCCGAGGACAGGAAGGTTCGGTTCAGTACTTC,CASSRGQEGSVQYF
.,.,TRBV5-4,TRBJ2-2,TGTGCCAGCAGCAAGGACCGCCCGAACACCGGGGAGCTGTTTTTT,CASSKDRPNTGELFF
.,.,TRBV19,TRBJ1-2,TGTGCCAGTAGTATAGACGGAGGCTATGGCTACACCTTC,CASSIDGGYGYTF
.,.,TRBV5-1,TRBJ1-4,TGCGCCAGCAGCTTAAGACAGAAAAATGAAAAACTGTTTTTT,CASSLRQKNEKLFF
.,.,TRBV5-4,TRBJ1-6,TGTGCCAGCAGCATGGAGGGTTCCTATAATTCACCCCTCCACTTT,CASSMEGSYNSPLHF
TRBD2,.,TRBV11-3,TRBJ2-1,TGTGCCAGCAGCCCAACGGGAGGGGCCCTTTCCTACAATGAGCAGTTCTTC,CASSPTGGALSYNEQFF
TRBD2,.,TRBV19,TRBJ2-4,TGTGCCACCCGGAGCGGGGTCATACGAGGGGCCAAAAACATTCAGTACTTC,CATRSGVIRGAKNIQYF
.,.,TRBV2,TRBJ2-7,TGTGCCAGCAGCCCGGACAACTACGAGCAGTACTTC,CASSPDNYEQYF
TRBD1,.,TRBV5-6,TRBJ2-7,TGTGCCAGCAGCTTGAGTGGGACAGGGTTCTACGAGCAGTACTTC,CASSLSGTGFYEQYF
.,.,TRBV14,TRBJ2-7,TGTGCCAGCAGCCAAAGGCGAGGGGTCGAGCAGTACTTC,CASSQRRGVEQYF
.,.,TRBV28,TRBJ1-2,TGTGCCAGCAGTCCCCCAACAGGGTTTTATGGCTACACCTTC,CASSPPTGFYGYTF
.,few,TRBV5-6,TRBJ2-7,TGTGCCAGCAGCTTGGTGTTCAGTCAAGCAGCCCACGAGCAGTACTTC,CASSLVFSQAAHEQYF
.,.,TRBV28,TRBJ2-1,TGTGCCAGCAGTTTATACCAGGGGGGGGACAATGAGCAGTTCTTC,CASSLYQGGDNEQFF
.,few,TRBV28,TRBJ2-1,TGTGCCAGCAGTTTAATTGGACTCTCCTACAATGAGCAGTTCTTC,CASSLIGLSYNEQFF
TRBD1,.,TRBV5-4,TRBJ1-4,TGTGCCAGCAGTCCCGGGGAGAGGACAGGAAATGAAAAACTGTTTTTT,CASSPGERTGNEKLFF
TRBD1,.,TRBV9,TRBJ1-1,TGTGCCAGCAGCGTCCCGACAGGGCAGGCCGCCTTT,CASSVPTGQAAF
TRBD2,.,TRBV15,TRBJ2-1,TGTGCCACCAGCAGAGGTGGGAGGGGCAATGAGCAGTTCTTC,CATSRGGRGNEQFF
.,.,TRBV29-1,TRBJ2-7,TGCAGCGTTGAAGATCGAAGGTCCGGACTCGCCTTTTACGAGCAGTACTTC,CSVEDRRSGLAFYEQYF
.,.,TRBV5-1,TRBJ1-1,TGCGCCAGCAGCTTGGGGTATGGTTCTGAAGCTTTCTTT,CASSLGYGSEAFF
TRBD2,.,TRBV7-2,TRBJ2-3,TGTGCCAGCAGCTTTGGACTAGCGGGGGGTTCCCGCACAGATACGCAGTATTTT,CASSFGLAGGSRTDTQYF
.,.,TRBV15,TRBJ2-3,TGTGCCACCAGCAGAGAAAGTAGCGGCACAGATACGCAGTATTTT,CATSRESSGTDTQYF
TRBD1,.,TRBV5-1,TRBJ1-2,TGCGCCAGCAGCTTGGGACAGGGGACAACTAACTATGGCTACACCTTC,CASSLGQGTTNYGYTF
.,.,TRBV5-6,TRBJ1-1,TGTGCCAGCAGCTTATCCGGGGGGCGTACTGAAGCTTTCTTT,CASSLSGGRTEAFF
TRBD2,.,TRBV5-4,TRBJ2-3,TGTGCCACCGGGCCCGGGCGGGAGTGGCTAGATACGCAGTATTTT,CATGPGREWLDTQYF
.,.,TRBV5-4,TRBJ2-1,TGTGCCAGCAGCTTGTCCCAGGGGTGGGAGCAGTTCTTC,CASSLSQGWEQFF
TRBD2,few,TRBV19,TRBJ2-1,TGTGCCAGTAATGGACTAGCGGAGATCAATGAGCAGTTCTTC,CASNGLAEINEQFF
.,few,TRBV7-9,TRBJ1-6,TGTGCCAGCAGCTTAGGGGGAGATAATTCACCCCTCCACTTT,CASSLGGDNSPLHF
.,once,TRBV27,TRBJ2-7,TGTGCCAGCAGTTTATCGACTAGGGGAGGCGGCTACGAGCAGTACTTC,CASSLSTRGGGYEQYF
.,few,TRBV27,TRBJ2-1,TGTGCCAGCGAAGAGATGGGCGGTGGCCACAATGAGCAGTTCTTC,CASEEMGGGHNEQFF
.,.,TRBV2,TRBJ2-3,TGTGCCAGCGGGGGCCGGACGAACACAGATACGCAGTATTTT,CASGGRTNTDTQYF